The TCR beta chain described here comes from a study of shared clonotypes between healthy human individuals. Across the study: Per donor, three plates held CD4 naive cells, three held CD4 memory, two held CD8 naive and one held CD8 memory. Whole-study results and caveats: Across a handful of donors, naive CD4 shared roughly 5.2%, naive CD8 about 3.2%, memory CD4 approximately 2.5%, memory CD8 more than 0.35%.

From germline, CDR1 is ENHRY and CDR2 SYGVKD. V lost 0 bases, J lost 5 bases, and 14 bases lay in between. CDR3 size: 16 residues. Several immunoSEQ plates held equal portions of the genomic DNA taken from each subset. Using immunoSEQ multiplex PCR, the repertoire was profiled, and TCRdb retains in-frame clones only, with some absent. The data contain approximately 1.4 million clones, approximately 98% of them singletons. A note on this clone: What it recognizes is unknown.

The TCR was taken from a man aged 25-45 years in good health. The sample taken for sequencing was naive CD4+ T cells sorted from blood. Subset denoted: CD45RA+ positively selected. V and J are TRBV10-3 and TRBJ1-5, with D hard to call. The CDR3 DNA reads TGTGCCATCAGTGAGTCCTGGGGTTACCCCGATCAGCCCCAGCATTTT. This translates into CAISESWGYPDQPQHF.